The rows below give T cell receptor beta chains drawn from one sample of a study of cytomegalovirus exposure and HLA in healthy donors. Here immunoSEQ multiplex PCR was the method, and the copy in TCRdb shows in-frame clones only, minus some. This sample yields 100,000 to 150,000 clones, of which approximately 92% are seen a single time; more than 0.95% belongs to the top ten. The material sequenced was PBMCs. The receptors come from a woman under 30 in good health and CMV-seronegative. CDR3s include the opening cysteine and the closing phenylalanine or tryptophan. The D gene is left open where the match is weak. Clone size is not always given. Where it is, it says once, few, many or a class for expanded clones.

V gene	CDR3 length	D gene	J gene	clone size	CDR3 DNA	CDR3 protein
TRBV5-6	13	.	TRBJ2-2	few	TGTGCCAGCAGGGGCAGGAGGACCGGGGAGCTGTTTTTT	CASRGRRTGELFF
TRBV7-9	14	.	TRBJ2-3	.	TGTGCCAGCAGCTCGCCTCTTACTACAGATACGCAGTATTTT	CASSSPLTTDTQYF
TRBV4-1	12	.	TRBJ2-7	.	TGCGCCAGCAGCCAAGCTGCGAGCGAGCAGTACTTC	CASSQAASEQYF
TRBV7-8	15	.	TRBJ1-1	.	TGTGCCAGCAGCTTAGTAGTCCTAGGAAGTACTGAAGCTTTCTTT	CASSLVVLGSTEAFF
TRBV5-1	13	.	TRBJ2-3	.	TGCGCCAGCGGCTTCTCTAGCACAGATACGCAGTATTTT	CASGFSSTDTQYF
TRBV2	13	.	TRBJ1-2	few	TGTGCCAGCAGCCAACAGGGTCCATCCGGCTACACCTTC	CASSQQGPSGYTF
TRBV27	15	.	TRBJ2-5	.	TGTGCCAGCAGCGTCTTCCAGGGTACTGCAGAGACCCAGTACTTC	CASSVFQGTAETQYF
TRBV6-5	15	.	TRBJ1-3	.	TGTGCCAGCAGGGAATCGGGGAGGTCTGGAAACACCATATATTTT	CASRESGRSGNTIYF
TRBV28	15	TRBD1	TRBJ1-1	.	TGTGCCAGCAGTTTGGGAAGGGGGCTGGAGATCGGAGCTTTCTTT	CASSLGRGLEIGAFF
TRBV4-1	14	.	TRBJ1-1	.	TGCGCCAGCAGCTCGATCGGCAGGGGCCTTGAAGCTTTCTTT	CASSSIGRGLEAFF
TRBV29-1	17	TRBD2	TRBJ2-1	.	TGCAGCGTTGAAGTCCAAACTCTACTAGCGGGGGTTCATGAGCAGTTCTTC	CSVEVQTLLAGVHEQFF
TRBV19	15	TRBD1	TRBJ1-5	.	TGTGCCAGTAGTGTACAAGGACAGGCGCGGGAGCCCCAGCATTTT	CASSVQGQAREPQHF
TRBV10-3	13	.	TRBJ2-1	.	TGTGCCATCAGTCCAGCAGACGGGGATGAGCAGTTCTTC	CAISPADGDEQFF
TRBV19	16	TRBD1	TRBJ1-3	.	TGTGCCAGTAGTAATACCGGGACAGGGGTTGGAAACACCATATATTTT	CASSNTGTGVGNTIYF
TRBV6-6	13	.	TRBJ1-2	.	TGTGCCAGCAGCAACTCTGAGCGCTATGGCTACACCTTC	CASSNSERYGYTF
TRBV7-3	13	.	TRBJ1-2	few	TGTGCCAGCAGCTATTCGGGGGGCTATGGCTACACCTTC	CASSYSGGYGYTF
TRBV5-8	14	TRBD1	TRBJ1-1	.	TGTGCCAGCAGTTCCGGACAGGGGGCGCCTAAAGCTTTCTTT	CASSSGQGAPKAFF
TRBV12-5	15	TRBD1	TRBJ1-2	.	TGTGCTAGTGGTTTGGGACAGGGGGCTCCCAATGGCTACACCTTC	CASGLGQGAPNGYTF
TRBV25-1	14	TRBD1	TRBJ1-2	.	TGTGCCAGCAGTGACGACAGGGGCCCATATGGCTACACCTTC	CASSDDRGPYGYTF
TRBV5-5	14	.	TRBJ2-7	.	TGTGCCAGCAGCTTGCTGGACAGATCCTACGAGCAGTACTTC	CASSLLDRSYEQYF
TRBV29-1	10	.	TRBJ1-2	.	TGCAGCGTTTTTGAAGACAGGCACGCCTTC	CSVFEDRHAF
TRBV18	13	TRBD1	TRBJ1-2	.	TGTGCCAGCTCACTCGACAGGGCGGCGGGCTACACCTTC	CASSLDRAAGYTF
TRBV6-1	15	.	TRBJ1-6	.	TGTGCCAGCACCCCCCGGGGATCCTATAATTCACCCCTCCACTTT	CASTPRGSYNSPLHF
TRBV5-5	17	.	TRBJ1-3	.	TGTGCCAGCAGCTTGACAGGAAGGACCCTTTCTGGAAACACCATATATTTT	CASSLTGRTLSGNTIYF
TRBV4-1	14	.	TRBJ2-3	.	TGCGCCAGCAGCCTCGGAGTGGCCGCAGATACGCAGTATTTT	CASSLGVAADTQYF
TRBV14	14	.	TRBJ1-2	.	TGTGCCAGCAGCCCACTGCGGGTAGGAGGAGGCTACACCTTC	CASSPLRVGGGYTF
TRBV6-6	14	TRBD1	TRBJ1-6	.	TGTGCCAGCAGCCGACAGGGATTTAATTCACCCCTCCACTTT	CASSRQGFNSPLHF
TRBV4-2	15	TRBD2	TRBJ2-1	.	TGTGCCAGCAGCCAAGGGACTAGCCCGTTGTGGGAGCAGTTCTTC	CASSQGTSPLWEQFF
TRBV11-2	13	.	TRBJ1-2	.	TGTGCCAGCAGCTTTCGTGCAGATTATGGCTACACCTTC	CASSFRADYGYTF
TRBV5-1	15	TRBD1	TRBJ2-5	.	TGCGCCAGCAGCTTGGGTGACAGGGGGCAAGAGACCCAGTACTTC	CASSLGDRGQETQYF
TRBV2	14	TRBD1	TRBJ1-1	once	TGTGCCAGCCCCGGGACAGGGGGCCTCACTGAAGCTTTCTTT	CASPGTGGLTEAFF
TRBV13	14	TRBD2	TRBJ2-7	.	TGTGCCAGCAGCTCTAGCGGGGGGGCCTACGAGCAGTACTTC	CASSSSGGAYEQYF
TRBV19	13	.	TRBJ1-6	.	TGTGCCAGTAGTATTGAGAACAGGTCACCCCTCCACTTT	CASSIENRSPLHF
TRBV5-1	14	.	TRBJ1-3	once	TGCGCCAGCAGCCCGGGGGGGGCTGGAAACACCATATATTTT	CASSPGGAGNTIYF
TRBV13	15	TRBD1	TRBJ1-4	once	TGTGCCAGCAGCTCCCCGGACAGGGGGCGCGAAAAACTGTTTTTT	CASSSPDRGREKLFF
TRBV7-9	17	.	TRBJ2-7	.	TGTGCCAGCAGCCTAGGGATAAGTGTGGACATCCGATCCGAGCAGTACTTC	CASSLGISVDIRSEQYF
TRBV5-1	17	.	TRBJ2-1	.	TGCGCCAGCAGCGTAGGACTTCTGGTGAACTCCTACAATGAGCAGTTCTTC	CASSVGLLVNSYNEQFF
TRBV6-5	14	.	TRBJ2-7	.	TGTGCCAGCAGAGCCGTTGGGTTTCCGAGGGAGCAGTACTTC	CASRAVGFPREQYF
TRBV11-2	15	.	TRBJ2-1	.	TGTGCCAGCAGCTCCGTAAGGGGCTCCTACAATGAGCAGTTCTTC	CASSSVRGSYNEQFF
TRBV6-6	13	.	TRBJ1-1	.	TGTGCCAGCAACGAGACACCGAACACTGAAGCTTTCTTT	CASNETPNTEAFF
TRBV7-9	13	.	TRBJ1-5	.	TGTGCCAGCAGCTTGGGCCCTCGGCAGCCCCAGCATTTT	CASSLGPRQPQHF
TRBV6-1	15	.	TRBJ2-1	.	TGTGCCAGCAGTGGGAGGGGGGGGACTTACAATGAGCAGTTCTTC	CASSGRGGTYNEQFF
TRBV6-5	12	.	TRBJ2-3	.	TGTGCCAGCAGTTCTACAGGAGATACGCAGTATTTT	CASSSTGDTQYF
TRBV7-9	15	TRBD1	TRBJ2-5	.	TGTGCCAGCAGCACCGGACAGGCGGACTCGGAGACCCAGTACTTC	CASSTGQADSETQYF
TRBV27	13	.	TRBJ2-7	.	TGTGCCAGCAGCCAAGCGCCCTACTACGAGCAGTACTTC	CASSQAPYYEQYF
TRBV27	16	.	TRBJ1-2	.	TGTGCCAGCACTGGTCTCAATCAGGGTAATTTCTATGGCTACACCTTC	CASTGLNQGNFYGYTF
TRBV6-4	13	.	TRBJ2-5	.	TGTGCCAGCACCTTCCCAGGGGTGGAGACCCAGTACTTC	CASTFPGVETQYF
TRBV27	15	.	TRBJ1-6	.	TGTGCCAGCAGTTTAAGGGGGACCCCGATCTCACCCCTCCACTTT	CASSLRGTPISPLHF
TRBV5-6	15	TRBD1	TRBJ1-4	.	TGTGCCAGCAGCTTGCAGGGACAGGATAATGAAAAACTGTTTTTT	CASSLQGQDNEKLFF
TRBV14	15	.	TRBJ1-1	.	TGTGCCAGCAGCCAAGCACCGGGTATCGGCACTGAAGCTTTCTTT	CASSQAPGIGTEAFF
TRBV29-1	13	.	TRBJ1-1	.	TGCAGCGTTCAGGCGAACCCGAACACTGAAGCTTTCTTT	CSVQANPNTEAFF